This TCR beta chain was recorded in a study of shared clonotypes between healthy human individuals. Points from the study as a whole: Rarefaction analysis demonstrated incomplete sorted-subset sequencing notwithstanding large depth.

This CDR3 spans 15 amino acids. With 5 bases removed from V and 2 bases from J, the gap between germline ends came to 13 bases. The germline CDR1 and CDR2 sequences are SEHNR and FQNEAQ (reference sequence). Recent acute infections and vaccinations were absent in the healthy HIV-negative adult donors. On this clone: Its antigen is not known.

Using immunoSEQ multiplex PCR, the repertoire was profiled, and TCRdb retains in-frame clones only, with some absent. The sample contains under 1,900,000 clones, 98% of which appear only once. Input material: naive CD4+ T cells sorted from blood. Subset indicated: CD45RA+ positively selected. The receptor was isolated from a man aged 30 to 39 in good health. The V and J genes are TRBV7-9 and TRBJ2-1; D possibly corresponds to TRBD2 (7 bases). In DNA form, the CDR3 reads TGTGCCAGCAGCCCAAAGGGGGGGGCCTACAATGAGCAGTTCTTC. Translation: CASSPKGGAYNEQFF.